This TCR beta chain originates from a study of cytomegalovirus exposure and HLA in healthy donors. Germline CDR1 reads MRHNA; CDR2 reads SNTAGT. The V end lost 0 bases, the J end lost 9 bases, and 15 bases lay between the germline ends. The CDR3 spans 15 residues. A few counts support this clone. Profiling relied on immunoSEQ multiplex PCR, and the TCRdb table lists in-frame clones only, not all of them. The table has 150,000 or so clones, about 86% seen once. Source material: PBMCs. V is TRBV6-4 and J is TRBJ2-1; D may be TRBD2 (7 bases). The receptor comes from a human donor in good health. The chain's CDR3 is CASSDSAGEGGEQFF. The CDR3 nucleotides read TGTGCCAGCAGTGACTCGGCGGGAGAAGGGGGTGAGCAGTTCTTC.